This paragraph covers one T cell receptor (beta chain) sequence. Its antigen is still unknown. Clones were sequenced by immunoSEQ multiplex PCR, and TCRdb holds only the in-frame ones, with some missing. This sample has some 2.3 million clones, with about 92% found just once. The CDR3 covers 15 residues. Trimming took 2 bases from V and 1 from J, leaving 12 bases between them. CDR1 and CDR2 from the germline V gene are SGHRS and YFSETQ. The sample originates from a study of shared clonotypes between healthy human individuals. Overall study findings and caveats: It was anticipated that sequencing depth would influence how many clonotypes donors shared.

This sequence joins TRBV5-1 and TRBJ1-1; D remains unclear. Sequenced material: naive CD4+ T cells from PBMCs. Subset given: CD45RA+ positively selected. The source is a man aged 18 to 29 in good health. Some clones in this sample may be carry-over from other donors' samples. CDR3 region: CASSFSAERNTEAFF. The DNA of the CDR3 is TGCGCCAGCAGCTTCAGTGCGGAAAGGAACACTGAAGCTTTCTTT.